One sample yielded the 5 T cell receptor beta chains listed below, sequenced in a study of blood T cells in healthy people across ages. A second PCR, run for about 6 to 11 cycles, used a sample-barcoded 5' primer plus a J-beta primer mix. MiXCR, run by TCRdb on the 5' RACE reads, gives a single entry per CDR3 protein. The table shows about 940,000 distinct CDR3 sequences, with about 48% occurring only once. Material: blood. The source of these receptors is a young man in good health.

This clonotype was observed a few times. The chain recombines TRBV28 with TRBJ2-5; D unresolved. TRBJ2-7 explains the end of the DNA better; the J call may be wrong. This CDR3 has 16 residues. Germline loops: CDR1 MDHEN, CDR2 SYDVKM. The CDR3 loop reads CASSPQGPRSGYEQYF. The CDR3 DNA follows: TGTGCCAGCAGTCCCCAAGGCCCCCGGTCGGGCTACGAGCAGTACTTC.

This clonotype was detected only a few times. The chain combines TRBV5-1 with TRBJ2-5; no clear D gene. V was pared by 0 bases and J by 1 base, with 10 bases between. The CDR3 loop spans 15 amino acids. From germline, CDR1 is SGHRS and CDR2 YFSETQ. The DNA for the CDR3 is TGCGCCAGCAGCTTGGTTCCGTCGACCCAAGAGACCCAGTACTTC. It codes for CASSLVPSTQETQYF.

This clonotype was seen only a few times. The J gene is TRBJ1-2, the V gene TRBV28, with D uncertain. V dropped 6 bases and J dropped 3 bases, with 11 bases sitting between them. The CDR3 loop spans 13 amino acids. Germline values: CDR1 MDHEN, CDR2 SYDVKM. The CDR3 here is CASRVAGDYGYTF. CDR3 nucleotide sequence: TGTGCCAGCAGGGTCGCCGGAGACTATGGCTACACCTTC.

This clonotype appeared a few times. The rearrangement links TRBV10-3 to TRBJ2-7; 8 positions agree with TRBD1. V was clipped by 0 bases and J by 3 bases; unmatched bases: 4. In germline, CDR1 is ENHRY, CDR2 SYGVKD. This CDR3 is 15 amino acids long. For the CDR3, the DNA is TGTGCCATCAGTGAGTCGCCAGGGGGCTACTACGAGCAGTACTTC. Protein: CAISESPGGYYEQYF.

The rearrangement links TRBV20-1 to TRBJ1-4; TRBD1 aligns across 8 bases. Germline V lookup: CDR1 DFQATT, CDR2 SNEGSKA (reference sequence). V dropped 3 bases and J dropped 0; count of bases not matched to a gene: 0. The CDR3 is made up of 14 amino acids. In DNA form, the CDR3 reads TGCAGTGCTAGGGACAGGGCAACTAATGAAAAACTGTTTTTT. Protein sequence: CSARDRATNEKLFF.